Included here is one TCR beta chain sequence, with context. The target antigen is unknown. These data are taken from a study of cytomegalovirus exposure and HLA in healthy donors. Study background: The approximately 130 validation repertoires matched the 666 first-cohort repertoires in platform, a later analysis reported.

Findings and limits, study-wide: Investigators reported 164 TCR beta chains as tied to cytomegalovirus.

Trimming took off 7 bases at V and 7 bases at J, with 17 bases between the two ends. Germline CDR1 MNHEY, CDR2 SMNVEV (reference sequence). This CDR3 has 14 amino acids. Only in-frame clones appear in the TCRdb table, and some are missing; sequencing was by immunoSEQ multiplex PCR. The sample holds more than 95,000 clones, nearly 90% seen once. The chain recombines TRBV27 with TRBJ2-1; D might be TRBD2 (5 bases). The TCR originated in a woman aged 18-30 years in good health and CMV-seronegative. The sequenced sample consisted of PBMCs. The CDR3 DNA reads TGTGCCAGCAATCCGGGGTTCGTCGGAAATGAGCAGTTCTTC. Its protein is CASNPGFVGNEQFF.